This T cell receptor (beta chain) derives from a study of blood T cells in healthy people across ages. Trimming took 6 bases from V and 0 from J, leaving 12 bases between them. The V gene's germline CDR1 is SQVTM and CDR2 ANQGSEA. This CDR3 contains 13 residues. The authors ran a second PCR of roughly 7 to 11 cycles using a sample-barcoded 5' primer and a J-beta primer mix. Each single sample gave us at least 2.5 million CDR3-containing paired-end reads. TCRdb itself ran the 5' RACE reads through MiXCR, one entry per CDR3 protein. Here the sample spans around 700,000 distinct CDR3 sequences, around 25% being singletons. This clonotype has a handful of counts. Extractions gave at least 5.5 micrograms of total RNA per sample. A further study also used this sample, focusing on T cells of mothers and their children. As that study records: At a rate of about 1.5 ug per 15 ul, cDNA synthesis received all of the extracted RNA.

This receptor was identified in a boy younger than 18 in good health. The chain uses TRBV29-1 and TRBJ2-7; D may be TRBD1 or TRBD2 (5 bases each). Source material: blood. The CDR3 bases are TGCAGCGTGGGGACGGCCGACTCCTACGAGCAGTACTTC. It yields the protein CSVGTADSYEQYF.